This T cell receptor beta chain was recovered during a study of CD8 T cells in Susac syndrome. Turning to the study itself: Patients with Susac syndrome were therapy-naive, taking corticosteroids, with some also receiving intravenous immunoglobulin, or taking intravenous immunoglobulin alone at the time their blood was drawn.

With 4 bases removed from V and 0 bases from J, the gap between germline ends came to 13 bases. The CDR3 runs 16 residues. CDR1 is MNHNS, CDR2 SASEGT, per germline. Reverse transcription used about 0.45 to 1 ug RNA and random hexamers. An immunoSEQ multiplex PCR generated amplified TCR beta CDR3 products spanning 54 Vbeta and 13 Jbeta. TCRdb re-derived calls from the immunoSEQ multiplex PCR reads in MiXCR, one entry per CDR3 protein. Seen here are about 83,000 distinct CDR3 sequences, 96% observed once, and the top ten hold around 0.41%. Source material: CD8+ T cells from PBMCs. The TCR originated in a human donor with Susac syndrome. The chain recombines TRBV6-1 with TRBJ1-5; D unclear. The CDR3 here is CASSGWSYGSNQPQHF. The CDR3 nucleotides read TGTGCCAGCAGTGGTTGGTCATACGGTAGCAATCAGCCCCAGCATTTT.